The rows below give T cell receptor beta chains drawn from one sample of a study of immune cell composition in non-small cell lung cancer. Sequencing was performed with immunoSEQ multiplex PCR; in TCRdb, only in-frame clones are kept and a portion is missing. The sample has roughly 5,000 clones; roughly 79% are singletons. Material: lung tumor tissue. All receptors derive from a human donor with non-small cell lung cancer. The CDR3 runs from the conserved cysteine through the conserved F or W. Fields, in order: CDR3 DNA, CDR3 protein, CDR3 length, V gene, D gene, J gene, clone size. A D gene is named only where the DNA matches it firmly. For some rows the clone size is stated as once, few or many, or as a class when expanded; others skip it.

CDR3 DNA: TGCGCCCCAGCTAGCGGGAGGGTTTCCCAAGAGACCCAGTACTTC; CDR3 protein: CAPASGRVSQETQYF; CDR3 length: 15; V gene: TRBV10-1; D gene: TRBD2; J gene: TRBJ2-5; clone size: .
CDR3 DNA: TGTGCCAGCAGCTTTCTGGGGCTAGCGGAGACCCAGTACTTC; CDR3 protein: CASSFLGLAETQYF; CDR3 length: 14; V gene: TRBV7-9; D gene: .; J gene: TRBJ2-5; clone size: .
CDR3 DNA: .; CDR3 protein: CASILGGSRGEQFF; CDR3 length: 14; V gene: TRBV6-1; D gene: .; J gene: TRBJ2-1; clone size: .
CDR3 DNA: TGCGCCAGCAGCCAAGATTTCGCGTCGGCGGGTGAGCAGTTCTTC; CDR3 protein: CASSQDFASAGEQFF; CDR3 length: 15; V gene: TRBV4-3; D gene: .; J gene: TRBJ2-1; clone size: once
CDR3 DNA: TGCGCCAGCGGGACAGCCTTGAACACTGAAGCTTTCTTT; CDR3 protein: CASGTALNTEAFF; CDR3 length: 13; V gene: TRBV4-1; D gene: TRBD1; J gene: TRBJ1-1; clone size: large
CDR3 DNA: TGTGCCAGCAGCTTCCGGGACAGTAACTATGGCTACACCTTC; CDR3 protein: CASSFRDSNYGYTF; CDR3 length: 14; V gene: TRBV7-2; D gene: TRBD1; J gene: TRBJ1-2; clone size: .
CDR3 DNA: TGTGCCACCAGCAGAGATAGACTAGCGCAGGGCTACGAGCAGTACTTC; CDR3 protein: CATSRDRLAQGYEQYF; CDR3 length: 16; V gene: TRBV15; D gene: TRBD2; J gene: TRBJ2-7; clone size: .
CDR3 DNA: TGTGCCAGCAGCTTAATACAGGACAGGGTGGACGAGCAGTACTTC; CDR3 protein: CASSLIQDRVDEQYF; CDR3 length: 15; V gene: TRBV7-6; D gene: TRBD1; J gene: TRBJ2-7; clone size: once
CDR3 DNA: TGTGCCTGGAGTTGGGGTAGCGGGATGTACAATGAGCAGTTCTTC; CDR3 protein: CAWSWGSGMYNEQFF; CDR3 length: 15; V gene: TRBV30; D gene: TRBD2; J gene: TRBJ2-1; clone size: .
CDR3 DNA: TGCAGCGTTGACGGGACTAGCGGGAGGGCCGGGTATGAGCAGTTCTTC; CDR3 protein: CSVDGTSGRAGYEQFF; CDR3 length: 16; V gene: TRBV29-1; D gene: TRBD2; J gene: TRBJ2-1; clone size: few
CDR3 DNA: TGTGCCAGCAGTGATTACGGGAGGGACTACAATGAGCAGTTCTTC; CDR3 protein: CASSDYGRDYNEQFF; CDR3 length: 15; V gene: TRBV25-1; D gene: TRBD2; J gene: TRBJ2-1; clone size: few
CDR3 DNA: TGCAGTGCCACAAAAACTTCGGGGCAGTTCTTC; CDR3 protein: CSATKTSGQFF; CDR3 length: 11; V gene: TRBV20-1; D gene: .; J gene: TRBJ2-1; clone size: .
CDR3 DNA: TGTGCCATCAGTGGGGAAAGGGGTAGCACAGACCATGAGCAGTTCTTC; CDR3 protein: CAISGERGSTDHEQFF; CDR3 length: 16; V gene: TRBV10-3; D gene: .; J gene: TRBJ2-1; clone size: .
CDR3 DNA: TGTGCCAGCAGAGGGAGGCCTGAAGCTTTCTTT; CDR3 protein: CASRGRPEAFF; CDR3 length: 11; V gene: TRBV28; D gene: .; J gene: TRBJ1-1; clone size: .
CDR3 DNA: TGCGCCAGCAGCGTGGGACAGGGGGCGTATTACGAGCAGTACTTC; CDR3 protein: CASSVGQGAYYEQYF; CDR3 length: 15; V gene: TRBV5-1; D gene: TRBD1; J gene: TRBJ2-7; clone size: .
CDR3 DNA: TGTGCCAGCAGCTCGCCGGGGAGTCAGCCCCAGCATTTT; CDR3 protein: CASSSPGSQPQHF; CDR3 length: 13; V gene: TRBV4-2; D gene: .; J gene: TRBJ1-5; clone size: .
CDR3 DNA: TGTGCCAGCAGCCAAGGGGGGACTAGTTTTTCTGCAGATACGCAGTATTTT; CDR3 protein: CASSQGGTSFSADTQYF; CDR3 length: 17; V gene: TRBV4-2; D gene: TRBD2; J gene: TRBJ2-3; clone size: .
CDR3 DNA: TGCGCCAGCAGGAGCGGGGGCCTGGGGGAGACCCAGTACTTC; CDR3 protein: CASRSGGLGETQYF; CDR3 length: 14; V gene: TRBV5-1; D gene: TRBD2; J gene: TRBJ2-5; clone size: .
CDR3 DNA: TGCGCCAGCAGCCCAAGGACAGGGGTTGGGGCCGGGGAGCTGTTTTTT; CDR3 protein: CASSPRTGVGAGELFF; CDR3 length: 16; V gene: TRBV5-1; D gene: TRBD1; J gene: TRBJ2-2; clone size: .
CDR3 DNA: TGTGCCAGCAGCGAGACAGGGGGCGCGGCTGGCTACACCTTC; CDR3 protein: CASSETGGAAGYTF; CDR3 length: 14; V gene: TRBV5-6; D gene: TRBD1; J gene: TRBJ1-2; clone size: few
CDR3 DNA: TGTGCCAGCAGCCTGGGGGCAAAAGCGGGGAGTCGGCATGAGCAGTTCTTC; CDR3 protein: CASSLGAKAGSRHEQFF; CDR3 length: 17; V gene: TRBV9; D gene: .; J gene: TRBJ2-1; clone size: .
CDR3 DNA: TGTGCCATCAGTGAGGGGGGGGCAGTCTACGAGCAGTACTTC; CDR3 protein: CAISEGGAVYEQYF; CDR3 length: 14; V gene: TRBV10-3; D gene: .; J gene: TRBJ2-7; clone size: .
CDR3 DNA: TGTGCCAGCAGCCCGGACAGGGAATGGGGCACTGAAGCTTTCTTT; CDR3 protein: CASSPDREWGTEAFF; CDR3 length: 15; V gene: TRBV6-1; D gene: TRBD1; J gene: TRBJ1-1; clone size: .
CDR3 DNA: TGTGCCAGCAGCGTGGGACAGACCCAACTTGAAGAGCAGTTCTTC; CDR3 protein: CASSVGQTQLEEQFF; CDR3 length: 15; V gene: TRBV9; D gene: TRBD1; J gene: TRBJ2-1; clone size: .
CDR3 DNA: TGTGCCAGCGGCACGAGGGGGCTGGAGGAGACCCAGTACTTC; CDR3 protein: CASGTRGLEETQYF; CDR3 length: 14; V gene: TRBV19; D gene: TRBD1; J gene: TRBJ2-5; clone size: .
CDR3 DNA: TGTGCCAGCATCCGGGGGAGGGGATCCTACAATGAGCAGTTCTTC; CDR3 protein: CASIRGRGSYNEQFF; CDR3 length: 15; V gene: TRBV6-1; D gene: TRBD2; J gene: TRBJ2-1; clone size: .
CDR3 DNA: TGCGCCAGCAGGGCGGGGGGGGTCCAAGAGACCCAGTACTTC; CDR3 protein: CASRAGGVQETQYF; CDR3 length: 14; V gene: TRBV5-1; D gene: TRBD2; J gene: TRBJ2-5; clone size: medium-sized
CDR3 DNA: TGTGCCAGCAGCCAAGAATCAGTACCCAACACCGGGGAGCTGTTTTTT; CDR3 protein: CASSQESVPNTGELFF; CDR3 length: 16; V gene: TRBV4-2; D gene: .; J gene: TRBJ2-2; clone size: .
CDR3 DNA: TGTGCCAGCAGCGTAGGTAGGGGGGGCCCCCGCACAGATACGCAGTATTTT; CDR3 protein: CASSVGRGGPRTDTQYF; CDR3 length: 17; V gene: TRBV9; D gene: .; J gene: TRBJ2-3; clone size: .
CDR3 DNA: TGCAGCACCCCTCCGGGGGACGGCTACACCTTC; CDR3 protein: CSTPPGDGYTF; CDR3 length: 11; V gene: TRBV29-1; D gene: .; J gene: TRBJ1-2; clone size: .
CDR3 DNA: TGTGCCAGCAGCCCGGGCGGGATGGTCTCCTACGAGCAGTACTTC; CDR3 protein: CASSPGGMVSYEQYF; CDR3 length: 15; V gene: TRBV5-4; D gene: .; J gene: TRBJ2-7; clone size: .
CDR3 DNA: TGTGCCAGCAGTTTATTTGGCTCACATGCAACTAATGAAAAACTGTTTTTT; CDR3 protein: CASSLFGSHATNEKLFF; CDR3 length: 17; V gene: TRBV27; D gene: .; J gene: TRBJ1-4; clone size: .
CDR3 DNA: TGTGCCAGCAGCTTTGGGCCCCTTGACTATGGCTACACCTTC; CDR3 protein: CASSFGPLDYGYTF; CDR3 length: 14; V gene: TRBV5-5; D gene: .; J gene: TRBJ1-2; clone size: .
CDR3 DNA: TGTGCCAGCAGCTCCCAGGGGAGTAATTCACCCCTCCACTTT; CDR3 protein: CASSSQGSNSPLHF; CDR3 length: 14; V gene: TRBV5-4; D gene: .; J gene: TRBJ1-6; clone size: once
CDR3 DNA: TGTGCCAGCAGTACAACAGGGAGAGTGGAGACCCAGTACTTC; CDR3 protein: CASSTTGRVETQYF; CDR3 length: 14; V gene: TRBV6-1; D gene: .; J gene: TRBJ2-5; clone size: few
CDR3 DNA: TGTGCCACCAGCAGATTCGAGGGGACAGGGTATCGCGAGCAGTACTTC; CDR3 protein: CATSRFEGTGYREQYF; CDR3 length: 16; V gene: TRBV15; D gene: TRBD1; J gene: TRBJ2-7; clone size: .
CDR3 DNA: TGTGCCAGCAGCTTAGACAATCGCGATGAGCAGTTCTTC; CDR3 protein: CASSLDNRDEQFF; CDR3 length: 13; V gene: TRBV11-3; D gene: .; J gene: TRBJ2-1; clone size: .
CDR3 DNA: TGTGCCAGCAGTTACAAGGGGAATGAGCAGTTCTTC; CDR3 protein: CASSYKGNEQFF; CDR3 length: 12; V gene: TRBV6-5; D gene: .; J gene: TRBJ2-1; clone size: .
CDR3 DNA: TGTGCCAGCAGTTACTCGTTACAGGGGCGCCAAGAGACCCAGTACTTC; CDR3 protein: CASSYSLQGRQETQYF; CDR3 length: 16; V gene: TRBV6-5; D gene: TRBD1; J gene: TRBJ2-5; clone size: once
CDR3 DNA: TGTGCCAGCACCCCGGACAGGGGCCATGGCTACACCTTC; CDR3 protein: CASTPDRGHGYTF; CDR3 length: 13; V gene: TRBV6-6; D gene: TRBD1; J gene: TRBJ1-2; clone size: .
CDR3 DNA: TGTGCCAGCAGTTTCTCAGCGAAAAATTCACCCCTCCACTTT; CDR3 protein: CASSFSAKNSPLHF; CDR3 length: 14; V gene: TRBV27; D gene: .; J gene: TRBJ1-6; clone size: few
CDR3 DNA: TGTGCCAGCAGCCAATCATCCGGGACAGGGGGAGGCGTCTACGAGCAGTACTTC; CDR3 protein: CASSQSSGTGGGVYEQYF; CDR3 length: 18; V gene: TRBV4-2; D gene: TRBD1; J gene: TRBJ2-7; clone size: .
CDR3 DNA: TGTGCCAGCAGGACCCCACAGGGTACAGACACTGAAGCTTTCTTT; CDR3 protein: CASRTPQGTDTEAFF; CDR3 length: 15; V gene: TRBV2; D gene: .; J gene: TRBJ1-1; clone size: once
CDR3 DNA: TGTGCCAGCAGTCCCGCGGTCGGCGGCTACACCTTC; CDR3 protein: CASSPAVGGYTF; CDR3 length: 12; V gene: TRBV27; D gene: .; J gene: TRBJ1-2; clone size: few
CDR3 DNA: TGTGCCAGCAGTAATCAAGGGGGTTCCATGAACACTGAAGCTTTCTTT; CDR3 protein: CASSNQGGSMNTEAFF; CDR3 length: 16; V gene: TRBV11-1; D gene: .; J gene: TRBJ1-1; clone size: .
CDR3 DNA: TGTGCCAGCAGCGTAGGGGGACAGGGACGAAATCAGCCCCAGCATTTT; CDR3 protein: CASSVGGQGRNQPQHF; CDR3 length: 16; V gene: TRBV5-4; D gene: TRBD1; J gene: TRBJ1-5; clone size: few
CDR3 DNA: TGTGCCAGTAACCACAGGGGACTCACCGGGGAGCTGTTTTTT; CDR3 protein: CASNHRGLTGELFF; CDR3 length: 14; V gene: TRBV19; D gene: .; J gene: TRBJ2-2; clone size: .
CDR3 DNA: TGTGCCAGTAGTACAACCAGAACAGATACGCAGTATTTT; CDR3 protein: CASSTTRTDTQYF; CDR3 length: 13; V gene: TRBV19; D gene: .; J gene: TRBJ2-3; clone size: .
CDR3 DNA: TGTGCCAGCCAGGACAGACAAGTTTATAGCAATCAGCCCCAGCATTTT; CDR3 protein: CASQDRQVYSNQPQHF; CDR3 length: 16; V gene: TRBV2; D gene: .; J gene: TRBJ1-5; clone size: .
CDR3 DNA: TGTGCCAGCAGTGAATCGAGGGTACCGAAGACCCAGTACTTC; CDR3 protein: CASSESRVPKTQYF; CDR3 length: 14; V gene: TRBV25-1; D gene: .; J gene: TRBJ2-5; clone size: few
CDR3 DNA: TGTGCCAGTAGTTCACGACAACAAGAGACCCAGTACTTC; CDR3 protein: CASSSRQQETQYF; CDR3 length: 13; V gene: TRBV19; D gene: .; J gene: TRBJ2-5; clone size: once
CDR3 DNA: TGTGCCATCAGTGAGGGGACTATGAACACCGGGGAGCTGTTTTTT; CDR3 protein: CAISEGTMNTGELFF; CDR3 length: 15; V gene: TRBV10-3; D gene: TRBD2; J gene: TRBJ2-2; clone size: .
CDR3 DNA: TGTGCCAGCAGCGGAGTCCCTATCAATCCCGGGACAGATACAGATACGCAGTATTTT; CDR3 protein: CASSGVPINPGTDTDTQYF; CDR3 length: 19; V gene: TRBV11-2; D gene: TRBD1; J gene: TRBJ2-3; clone size: .
CDR3 DNA: TGTGCCAGCTCAGACCAAGGCAGGGGCATGAACACTGAAGCTTTCTTT; CDR3 protein: CASSDQGRGMNTEAFF; CDR3 length: 16; V gene: TRBV18; D gene: .; J gene: TRBJ1-1; clone size: .
CDR3 DNA: TGCGCCAGCAGCCGAGGGTCGGGGGGGGAAAACATTCAGTACTTC; CDR3 protein: CASSRGSGGENIQYF; CDR3 length: 15; V gene: TRBV5-1; D gene: TRBD2; J gene: TRBJ2-4; clone size: few
CDR3 DNA: TGTGCCAGCAGCGAGTCGGCAGGGGCAAATCAGCCCCAGCATTTT; CDR3 protein: CASSESAGANQPQHF; CDR3 length: 15; V gene: TRBV2; D gene: .; J gene: TRBJ1-5; clone size: .
CDR3 DNA: TGTGCCAGTAGTATCCGCCGCCGGGAGAGTAGCGATCAGCCCCAGCATTTT; CDR3 protein: CASSIRRRESSDQPQHF; CDR3 length: 17; V gene: TRBV19; D gene: .; J gene: TRBJ1-5; clone size: .
CDR3 DNA: TGTGCTAGCAGCTCGACTAGGGAAGAGACCCAGTACTTC; CDR3 protein: CASSSTREETQYF; CDR3 length: 13; V gene: TRBV7-7; D gene: .; J gene: TRBJ2-5; clone size: .
CDR3 DNA: TGCGCCAGCAGCTTAGGAGGTGATTACGAGCAGTACTTC; CDR3 protein: CASSLGGDYEQYF; CDR3 length: 13; V gene: TRBV5-1; D gene: .; J gene: TRBJ2-7; clone size: .